The 26 T cell receptor beta chains presented below share a single source sample, sequenced in a study of tumor-infiltrating lymphocytes in primary liver carcinoma. Unsorted bulk tissue, roughly 20-32 mg of it, served as the source for co-extraction of RNA and DNA. TCR beta cDNA came from about 0.45 ug total RNA, primed with a constant-region primer. Researchers made the TCR beta libraries by running three nested multiplex PCR rounds with slightly modified ARM-PCR. Investigators reported that the first two PCR rounds, at about 9 cycles each, used TRBV1-TRBV30 forward primers with a C-beta reverse primer. TCRdb reanalysed the multiplex PCR reads using MiXCR and keeps one entry per CDR3 protein. The data hold 50,000 or so distinct CDR3 sequences, with about 80% observed a single time. The source material was liver tumor tissue from sampling region 5. Subset reported: tumor region T5, tumor centre. Receptors were obtained from a man aged 35-49 years with primary liver carcinoma and hepatitis B virus infection.

This clonotype was seen a single time. The DNA is omitted, as the CDR3 cannot be located on it reliably, and the CDR3 follows TCRdb's listing. The chain recombines TRBV29-1 with TRBJ2-2; the table's D call, TRBD2, was not checked against the DNA. With termini counted, the CDR3 has 15 amino acids. CDR1 is SQVTM, CDR2 ANQGSEA, per germline. CDR3 loop: CSVGTGAANTGEPFF.

This clonotype was seen once. DNA of the CDR3: TGTGCCAGCAGCTTGGGTTTGGACACCCCGGTACCATTAGGGACCCAGTACTTC. It yields the protein CASSLGLDTPVPLGTQYF. The rearrangement joins TRBV7-9 to TRBJ2-5; D possibly corresponds to TRBD1 (5 bases). Germline V gives CDR1 SEHNR, CDR2 FQNEAQ (reference sequence). The CDR3 contains 18 residues. The V end was cut by 3 bases, the J end by 7 bases, with 27 bases between.

The chain uses TRBV29-1 and TRBJ1-2; 8 bases match TRBD1. CDR1 and CDR2 (germline): SQVTM, ANQGSEA. Trimming took 7 bases from V and 1 from J; bases not matched to a gene: 5. The CDR3 length is 13 residues. CDR3 in DNA: TGCAGCGCCCGGACAGGGAGTAACTATGGCTACACCTTC. It yields the protein CSARTGSNYGYTF.

About this clonotype: The junction departs from the called germline gene at one end, perhaps through a read error. The V call is TRBV11-2, the J call TRBJ1-1; D is ambiguous. Looked up from germline, CDR1 is SGHAT and CDR2 is FQNNGV. The CDR3 runs to 13 residues. The CDR3 DNA reads TGTGCCAGCGGCTTAGACCTGAACGCTGAAGCTTTCTTT. Its translation is CASGLDLNAEAFF.

In the case of this clonotype: The junction departs from the called germline gene at one end, perhaps through a read error. CDR3 amino acids: CASSSWTRGDGYTF. CDR3 nucleotides: TGCGCGAGCAGCTCTTGGACACGGGGCGATGGCTACACCTTC. The J gene is TRBJ1-2, the V gene TRBV5-1; the D gene is possibly TRBD1 (5 bases). CDR1 is SGHRS and CDR2 is YFSETQ in the germline V gene. The CDR3 loop spans 14 amino acids.

In this sample, this clonotype turned up once. Germline and junction disagree at one end, which may indicate a read error. The chain couples TRBV6-1 to TRBJ2-5; tentative D call: TRBD1 (5 bases). Germline-derived CDR1 and CDR2 are MNHNS and SASEGT. The CDR3 consists of 16 residues. The CDR3 nucleotides are TGTACCAGCAGTGAACCACCATGGGGCAGTCAAGAGATCCAGTACTTC. Translated: CTSSEPPWGSQEIQYF.

Only one count was recorded for this clonotype. At one boundary the junction diverges from the germline segment, which might be a read error. The chain recombines TRBV12-5 with TRBJ1-1; D possibly corresponds to TRBD1 (6 bases). This CDR3 has 17 residues. The germline V gene has CDR1 LGHNT and CDR2 FRNRAP. The CDR3 sequence is CASGLLKNRDKDTEAFF. The CDR3 DNA reads TGTGCTAGTGGTTTGCTTAAAAACCGGGACAAAGACACTGAGGCTTTCTTT.

A word on this clonotype: Its ends do not fully match the called genes, so a read error is possible. V gene TRBV6-1 combines with J gene TRBJ2-2; TRBD1 is a possible D gene (6 bases). The germline gives CDR1 MNHNS, CDR2 SASEGT. This CDR3 comprises 15 residues. The CDR3 DNA is TGTGCCAGCGGAACACAGGGTATTTCGGCCGGGGAGCTGTTATTT. It encodes CASGTQGISAGELLF.

This clonotype counts as medium-sized. A much larger clone lies a single base off, so this may be a read error. The chain uses TRBV11-2 and TRBJ1-6, with D perhaps matching TRBD1 (5 bases). This CDR3 comprises 14 residues. CDR1 is SGHAT and CDR2 is FQNNGV in the germline V gene. Trimming cost V 2 bases and J 9 bases, with 11 bases left between them. Here the CDR3 reads CASSLHKGLSPLHF. CDR3 bases: TGTGCCAGCAGCTTACACAAGGGGCTTTCACCCCTCCACTTT.

This clonotype was detected many times. The chain combines TRBV19 with TRBJ1-1; D is uncertain. The CDR3 extends over 15 amino acids. V dropped 8 bases and J dropped 0 bases, with 16 bases sitting between them. CDR1 is LNHDA and CDR2 is SQIVND in the germline V gene (reference sequence). The CDR3 reads CASSPTPNMNTEAFF. CDR3 coding DNA: TGTGCCAGTTCCCCCACACCTAACATGAACACTGAAGCTTTCTTT.

The sample holds many counts of this clonotype. The gene calls are TRBV25-1 and TRBJ2-7; TRBD2 aligns across 11 bases. V lost 2 bases to trimming and J lost 5 bases; unmatched junction nucleotides: 2. The germline V gene has CDR1 MGHDK and CDR2 SYGVNS. CDR3 length: 14 amino acids. The CDR3 here is CASSEISGRDEQYF. The CDR3 DNA reads as TGTGCCAGCAGTGAAATTAGCGGGAGGGACGAGCAGTACTTC.

A remark on this clonotype: Mismatch with germline at one junction end may stem from a read error. The gene calls are TRBV29-1 and TRBJ1-1; D not resolved. The length of the CDR3 is 15 residues. Germline CDR1 and CDR2: SQVTM and ANQGSEA. CDR3 nucleotides: TGCAGAGTTCGGGCGGGGTGGGCAATGAACACTGAAGCCTTCTTT. Amino acids: CRVRAGWAMNTEAFF.

This clonotype occurred many times. The genes are TRBV6-1 and TRBJ2-5; either TRBD1 or TRBD2 may fit D (5 bases each). The germline CDR1 and CDR2 sequences are MNHNS and SASEGT. The V end was cut by 2 bases, the J end by 2 bases, with 15 bases between. The CDR3 is made up of 16 amino acids. The CDR3 spells CASSEPPRGSQETQYF. In DNA, the CDR3 is TGTGCCAGCAGTGAACCACCACGGGGCAGTCAAGAGACCCAGTACTTC.

This clonotype has only one observation. This rearrangement joins TRBV12-3 or TRBV12-4 to TRBJ2-2; D gene uncertain. The CDR3 totals 15 residues. V was clipped by 3 bases and J by 5 bases, with 13 bases between them. This chain's CDR3 is CASSLMAEGTGELFF. The CDR3 DNA sequence: TGTGCCAGCAGTTTGATGGCGGAAGGTACCGGGGAGCTGTTTTTT.

This sequence joins TRBV11-2 and TRBJ2-7; TRBD2 matches 8 bases. The length of the CDR3 is 16 residues. Per germline, CDR1 SGHAT and CDR2 FQNNGV. As DNA, the CDR3 is TGTCCCAACAGCCACGGGACTAGTGGGCTAGCCCACGAGCAGTACTTC. Protein: CPNSHGTSGLAHEQYF.

Of note for this clonotype: One junction end disagrees with the germline gene, perhaps due to a read error. The J gene is TRBJ1-1, the V gene TRBV6-6, with TRBD1 matching over 8 bases. The CDR3 contains 13 residues. Germline CDR1 is MNHNY and CDR2 is SVGAGI (reference sequence). CDR3 residues: CASSTGGTTEGFF. CDR3 DNA: TGTGCTAGCAGTACAGGGGGGACTACTGAAGGTTTCTTT.

As regards this clonotype: A read error is likely, as this CDR3 ends without the conserved phenylalanine or tryptophan. The chain links TRBV11-3 to TRBJ2-1; 9 positions agree with TRBD2. The CDR3 runs to 15 residues. Per the germline V gene, CDR1 is SGHNT and CDR2 is YENEEA. Here the CDR3 DNA reads TGTGCCAGCAGCTTAGGGCGGGAGGGCCTGGATGAACAGTTCTGC. It encodes CASSLGREGLDEQFC.

Comment on this clonotype: The junction departs from the called germline gene at one end, perhaps through a read error. The V call is TRBV7-8, the J call TRBJ2-7; D is unresolved. The germline CDR1 and CDR2 sequences are SGHVS and FQNEAQ. This CDR3 contains 11 residues. In DNA form, the CDR3 reads TGTGCCAGCAGTTTAGACTTCGATCAGTACTTC. This gives the protein CASSLDFDQYF.

As concerns this clonotype: At one of its ends the junction is not consistent with the germline gene, which may arise from a read error. J is TRBJ1-1 and V is TRBV6-6; 7 bases map to TRBD1. CDR3 length equals 13 residues. Germline CDR1 MNHNY, CDR2 SVGAGI (reference sequence). The CDR3 loop is CACSYTGDTEAFF. The CDR3 coding sequence is TGTGCCTGCAGTTACACAGGGGACACTGAAGCTTTCTTT.

With regard to this clonotype: This may be a read error: a much more frequent sequence differs by one nucleotide. This chain joins TRBV15 and TRBJ2-2; the match to TRBD2 covers 8 bases. CDR1 and CDR2 from the germline V gene are LNHNV and YYDKDF (reference sequence). This CDR3 spans 14 amino acids. The CDR3 DNA reads as TGTGCCACCAGCAGGACTAGCGACACCGGGAAGCTGTTTTTT. Protein: CATSRTSDTGKLFF. The full variable domain, its missing parts supplied by reference TRBV15 and TRBJ2-2, is DAMVIQNPRYQVTQFGKPVTLSCSQTLNHNVMYWYQQKSSQAPKLLFHYYDKDFNNEADTPDNFQSRRPNTSFCFLDIRSPGLGDTAMYLCATSRTSDTGKLFFGEGSRLTVL.

Comment on this clonotype: The CDR3 ends on some other residue instead of the conserved phenylalanine or tryptophan, so this is likely a read error. The chain joins TRBV11-2 to TRBJ2-7, with D unclear. The CDR3 is 14 residues long. CDR1 and CDR2 (germline): SGHAT, FQNNGV. The V end lost 4 bases, the J end lost 0 bases, and 10 bases lay between the germline ends. CDR3 protein: CASSSGRNSYEQYL. The CDR3 nucleotides are TGTGCCAGCAGCTCTGGCAGGAACTCCTACGAGCAGTACCTC.

This sequence joins TRBV6-2 or TRBV6-3 and TRBJ2-1; perhaps TRBD2 as D (5 bases). V dropped 2 bases and J dropped 10 bases, with 15 bases sitting between them. The CDR3 is made up of 14 amino acids. CDR1 and CDR2 (germline): MNHEY, SVGEGT. DNA for the CDR3: TGTGCCAGCAGTTACCGGTCTAGTGGGGAGGAGCAGTTCTTC. Protein: CASSYRSSGEEQFF.

A note on this clonotype: A read error may account for a junction end that differs from germline. V gene TRBV30 combines with J gene TRBJ2-2, with D perhaps matching TRBD1 (6 bases). This CDR3 is built from 15 residues. The germline gives CDR1 GTSNPN, CDR2 SVGIG (reference sequence). Written as DNA, the CDR3 is TGTGCCTGGAGTGTGCAGGGGCCCCACACCAGGGATCTGTTTTTT. Encoded protein: CAWSVQGPHTRDLFF.

The chain has TRBV5-6 and TRBJ2-7, with 7 bases lining up with TRBD2. In germline, CDR1 is SGHDT, CDR2 YYEEEE. The V gene end was trimmed by 2 bases and the J gene end by 6 bases; junction bases not matched to a gene: 8. The length of the CDR3 is 14 residues. The CDR3 is CASSFPGLPCEQYF. In nucleotides, the CDR3 is TGTGCCAGCAGCTTCCCGGGACTACCATGCGAGCAGTACTTC.

This clonotype was counted between two and nine times. This chain connects TRBV20-1 to TRBJ1-2; no clear D. The germline CDR1 and CDR2 sequences are DFQATT and SNEGSKA (reference sequence). This CDR3 is built from 13 residues. V was cut by 6 bases and J by 4 bases, with 15 bases left in between. The CDR3 sequence is CSAAVEGIYGYTF. CDR3 nucleotide sequence: TGCAGTGCCGCGGTTGAGGGCATCTATGGCTACACCTTC.

This clonotype was seen just once. In this CDR3 the conserved last residue, phenylalanine or tryptophan, is missing, so a read error is likely. The chain recombines TRBV24-1 with TRBJ2-3; 7 positions agree with TRBD1. The length of the CDR3 is 17 residues. Germline V gene data show CDR1 as KGHDR and CDR2 as SFDVKD. The CDR3 spells CTTSDSLGQAILDTQYL. The CDR3 nucleotides are TGTACCACCAGTGATTCTTTAGGACAGGCAATTCTAGATACGCAGTATCTT.